The TCR beta chain under discussion was sequenced for a study of Tregs in tolerant kidney transplant recipients. Before regulatory T cell sorting, thawed PBMCs rested overnight at 37°C in about 190 IU/ml IL-2. As regards this clone: The antigen is unknown.

Assay: immunoSEQ multiplex PCR; the TCRdb copy retains only in-frame clones and omits some. The repertoire includes some 62,000 clones, nearly 98% of them detected once, and 0.34% sits in the top ten. Study findings and constraints: The small number of patients limits these findings pending further validation.

The CDR3 loop spans 13 amino acids. Germline values: CDR1 SNHLY, CDR2 FYNNEI. The V segment lost 8 bases and the J segment 9 bases; nucleotides outside the gene matches: 7. This clonotype was obtained from a human donor who received a combined kidney and bone marrow transplant. The sample in question was Tregs from blood, obtained before the transplant. The chain links TRBV2 to TRBJ2-1, with TRBD2 identical over 10 bases. The CDR3 loop is CASGASGRIEQFF. DNA for the CDR3: TGTGCCAGCGGGGCTAGCGGGAGAATTGAGCAGTTCTTC. Drawing the rest from reference TRBV2 and TRBJ2-1, the complete variable domain is EPEVTQTPSHQVTQMGQEVILRCVPISNHLYFYWYRQILGQKVEFLVSFYNNEISEKSEIFDDQFSVERPDGSNFTLKIRSTKLEDSAMYFCASGASGRIEQFFGPGTRLTVL.